This TCR beta chain was sequenced during a study of cytomegalovirus exposure and HLA in healthy donors. A multiplex PCR was run with 60 Vbeta primers and 13 Jbeta primers. Sequenced by immunoSEQ multiplex PCR; TCRdb stores in-frame clones only, minus some. The sample includes around 200,000 clones, 70% to 85% seen only once; the top ten take around 1.2%. Germline lookup yields CDR1 SGHVS and CDR2 FNYEAQ. This CDR3 is 16 amino acids long. With 1 base removed from V and 4 bases from J, the gap between germline ends came to 13 bases. The origin of this receptor is a girl aged 2 to 9 in good health and CMV-seropositive. The sequencing sample was made of PBMCs. The V call is TRBV7-6, the J call TRBJ2-2; D gene ambiguous. The CDR3 region is CASSLVAATGTGELFF. The CDR3, as DNA: TGTGCCAGCAGCTTAGTAGCAGCAACGGGCACCGGGGAGCTGTTTTTT.